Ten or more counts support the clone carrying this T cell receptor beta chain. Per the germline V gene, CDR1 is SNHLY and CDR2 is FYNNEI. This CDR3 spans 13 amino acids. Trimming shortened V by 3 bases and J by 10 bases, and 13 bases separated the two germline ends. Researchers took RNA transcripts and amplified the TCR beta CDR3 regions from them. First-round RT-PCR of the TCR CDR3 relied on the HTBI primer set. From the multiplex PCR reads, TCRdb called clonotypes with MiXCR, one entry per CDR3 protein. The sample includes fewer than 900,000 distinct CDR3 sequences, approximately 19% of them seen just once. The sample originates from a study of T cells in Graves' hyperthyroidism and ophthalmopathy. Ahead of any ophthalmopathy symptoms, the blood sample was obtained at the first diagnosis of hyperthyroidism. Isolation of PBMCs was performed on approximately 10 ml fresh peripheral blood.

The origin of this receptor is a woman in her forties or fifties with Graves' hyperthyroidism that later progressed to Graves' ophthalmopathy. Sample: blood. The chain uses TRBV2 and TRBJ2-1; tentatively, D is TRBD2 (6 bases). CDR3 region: CASSDLEGSEQFF. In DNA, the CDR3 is TGTGCCAGCAGTGATTTGGAGGGGAGCGAGCAGTTCTTC.